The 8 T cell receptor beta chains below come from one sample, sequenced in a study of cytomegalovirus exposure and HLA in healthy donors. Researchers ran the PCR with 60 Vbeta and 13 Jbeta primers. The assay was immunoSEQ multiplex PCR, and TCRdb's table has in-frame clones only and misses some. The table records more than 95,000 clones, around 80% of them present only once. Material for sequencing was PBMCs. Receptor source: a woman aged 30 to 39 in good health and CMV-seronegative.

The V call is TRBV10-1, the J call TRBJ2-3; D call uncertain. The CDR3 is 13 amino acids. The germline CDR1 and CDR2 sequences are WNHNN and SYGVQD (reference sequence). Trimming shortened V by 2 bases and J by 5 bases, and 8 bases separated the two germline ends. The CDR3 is CASSENYLDTQYF. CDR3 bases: TGCGCCAGCAGTGAGAACTATCTAGATACGCAGTATTTT.

The CDR3 region has the DNA TGTGCCAGCAGCGCGGGACAGGGGAGCACTGAAGCTTTCTTT. Its translation is CASSAGQGSTEAFF. This rearrangement joins TRBV9 to TRBJ1-1; 10 nucleotides agree with TRBD1. The CDR3 spans 14 residues. The germline V gene encodes CDR1 SGDLS and CDR2 YYNGEE. V lost 3 bases, J lost 4 bases, and 3 bases stayed unmatched.

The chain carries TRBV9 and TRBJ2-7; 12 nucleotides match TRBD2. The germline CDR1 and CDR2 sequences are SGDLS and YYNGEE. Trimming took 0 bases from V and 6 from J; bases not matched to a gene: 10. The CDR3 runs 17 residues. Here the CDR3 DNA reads TGTGCCAGCAGCGTAGGTCTAGCGGGAGGGCCCGAGGGCGAGCAGTACTTC. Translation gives CASSVGLAGGPEGEQYF.

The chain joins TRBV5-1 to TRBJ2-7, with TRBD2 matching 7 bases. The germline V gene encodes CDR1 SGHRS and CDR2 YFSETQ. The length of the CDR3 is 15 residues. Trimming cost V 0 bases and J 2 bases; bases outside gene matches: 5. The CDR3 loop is CASSLVGGNPYEQYF. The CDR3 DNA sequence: TGCGCCAGCAGCTTGGTCGGGGGGAACCCCTACGAGCAGTACTTC.

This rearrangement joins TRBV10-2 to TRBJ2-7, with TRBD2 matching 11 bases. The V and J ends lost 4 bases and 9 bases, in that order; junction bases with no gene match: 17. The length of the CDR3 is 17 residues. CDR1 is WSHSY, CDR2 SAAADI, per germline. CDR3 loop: CASSGALTSGDLGGQYF. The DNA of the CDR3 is TGCGCCAGCAGTGGGGCCCTGACTAGCGGGGATTTGGGCGGGCAGTACTTC.

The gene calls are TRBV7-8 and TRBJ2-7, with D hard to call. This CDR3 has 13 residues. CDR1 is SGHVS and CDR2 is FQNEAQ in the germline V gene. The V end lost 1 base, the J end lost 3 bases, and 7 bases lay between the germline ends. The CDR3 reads CASSLVGFYEQYF. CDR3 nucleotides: TGTGCCAGCAGCTTAGTTGGCTTCTACGAGCAGTACTTC.

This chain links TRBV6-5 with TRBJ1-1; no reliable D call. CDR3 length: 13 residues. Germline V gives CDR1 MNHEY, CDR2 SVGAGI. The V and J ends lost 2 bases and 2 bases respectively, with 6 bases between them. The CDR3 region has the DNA TGTGCCAGCAGTTACGGAGGCAACACTGAAGCTTTCTTT. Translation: CASSYGGNTEAFF.

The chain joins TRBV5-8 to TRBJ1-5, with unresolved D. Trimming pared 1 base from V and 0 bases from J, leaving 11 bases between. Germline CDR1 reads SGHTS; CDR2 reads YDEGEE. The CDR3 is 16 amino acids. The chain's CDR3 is CASSLLAGLSNQPQHF. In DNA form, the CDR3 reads TGTGCCAGCAGCTTGCTCGCAGGACTTAGCAATCAGCCCCAGCATTTT.